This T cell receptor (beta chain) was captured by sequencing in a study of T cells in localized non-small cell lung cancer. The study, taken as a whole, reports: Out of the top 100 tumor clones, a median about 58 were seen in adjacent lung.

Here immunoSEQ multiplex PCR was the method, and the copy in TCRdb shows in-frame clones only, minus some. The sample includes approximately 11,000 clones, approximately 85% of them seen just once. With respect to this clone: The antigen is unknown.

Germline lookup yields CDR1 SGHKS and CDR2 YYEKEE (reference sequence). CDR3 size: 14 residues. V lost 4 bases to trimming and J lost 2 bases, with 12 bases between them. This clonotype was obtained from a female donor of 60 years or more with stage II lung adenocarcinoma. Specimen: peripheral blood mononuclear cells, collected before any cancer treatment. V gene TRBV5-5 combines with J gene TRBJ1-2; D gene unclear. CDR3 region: CASSPFGSNYGYTF. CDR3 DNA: TGTGCCAGCAGCCCATTTGGCAGCAACTATGGCTACACCTTC.